Listed here are 21 T cell receptor beta chains from one sample, sequenced in a study of radiation and T cells in renal cell carcinoma. Treatment indicated: treatment-naive control, cytoreductive nephrectomy. Here immunoSEQ multiplex PCR was the method, and the copy in TCRdb shows in-frame clones only, minus some. The sample records some 4,000 clones, 65% to 80% being singletons. The sequencing used tumor tissue, collected from a patient whose treatment was nephrectomy without radiotherapy. These receptors were obtained from a man between 45 and 60 years old with renal cell carcinoma.

This clone occurred once. The chain uses TRBV9 and TRBJ2-3; the D gene is possibly TRBD1 (5 bases). Trimming removed 0 bases at V and 0 bases at J, with 8 bases between. Germline V lookup: CDR1 SGDLS, CDR2 YYNGEE. The CDR3 is 15 amino acids. CDR3 nucleotides: TGTGCCAGCAGCGTAGGGGCAGGGAGCACAGATACGCAGTATTTT. Its translation: CASSVGAGSTDTQYF. Complete variable domain (other parts from reference TRBV9 and TRBJ2-3): DSGVTQTPKHLITATGQRVTLRCSPRSGDLSVYWYQQSLDQGLQFLIQYYNGEERAKGNILERFSAQQFPDLHSELNLSSLELGDSALYFCASSVGAGSTDTQYFGPGTRLTVL.

V usage is TRBV7-9 and J usage is TRBJ2-7, with 13 bases aligning to TRBD2. Germline V gene sequence: CDR1 SEHNR, CDR2 FQNEAQ (reference sequence). CDR3 length equals 15 residues. V shed 5 bases, J shed 2 bases, and the junction held 3 bases outside the gene matches. DNA of the CDR3: TGTGCCAGCAGCAAACTAGCGGGAGGGGCCTACGAGCAGTACTTC. This sequence encodes CASSKLAGGAYEQYF.

The chain has TRBV7-9 and TRBJ2-3; D is perhaps TRBD2 (6 bases). Trimming shortened V by 6 bases and J by 3 bases, and 7 bases separated the two germline ends. This CDR3 spans 12 amino acids. Germline CDR1 and CDR2: SEHNR and FQNEAQ (reference sequence). This CDR3 reads CASRRETDTQYF. The CDR3 region has the DNA TGTGCCAGCAGACGGGAGACAGATACGCAGTATTTT.

CDR3 nucleotide sequence: TGTGCCAGCACGGAATTGAACACCGGGGAGCTGTTTTTT. Translated: CASTELNTGELFF. The chain couples TRBV28 to TRBJ2-2; D unresolved. The CDR3 is 13 residues long. Trimming left V 7 bases short and J 1 base short, with 7 bases between. Germline values: CDR1 MDHEN, CDR2 SYDVKM.

This clone has a single count. J is TRBJ2-5 and V is TRBV7-6, with no clear D. Per germline, CDR1 SGHVS and CDR2 FNYEAQ. This CDR3 is built from 14 residues. Trimming removed 0 bases at V and 5 bases at J, with 10 bases between. The CDR3 region has the DNA TGTGCCAGCAGCTTAGCAGTCAGGCTGGAGACCCAGTACTTC. Its translation: CASSLAVRLETQYF.

This clone turned up a few times. The V gene is TRBV2, the J gene TRBJ2-7, with D possibly being TRBD2 (5 bases). CDR1 is SNHLY, CDR2 FYNNEI, per germline. Trimming took off 7 bases at V and 2 bases at J, with 15 bases between the two ends. The length of the CDR3 is 14 residues. CDR3 protein: CASTARARTYEQYF. In DNA form, the CDR3 reads TGTGCCAGCACAGCGAGGGCCAGAACCTACGAGCAGTACTTC.

V usage is TRBV30 and J usage is TRBJ1-1, with D hard to call. The ends were cut back, 2 bases at V and 4 bases at J, with 8 bases in the middle. CDR3 length: 12 residues. Germline V gene lookup returns CDR1 GTSNPN and CDR2 SVGIG (reference sequence). The CDR3 reads CAWSLTATEAFF. The CDR3 DNA is TGTGCCTGGAGTCTCACGGCCACTGAAGCTTTCTTT. Supplemented by reference TRBV30 and TRBJ1-1, the full variable domain reads SQTIHQWPATLVQPVGSPLSLECTVEGTSNPNLYWYRQAAGRGLQLLFYSVGIGQISSEVPQNLSASRPQDRQFILSSKKLLLSDSGFYLCAWSLTATEAFFGQGTRLTVV.

This clone was seen more than once but under ten times. The chain is built from TRBV9 and TRBJ2-2; D gene ambiguous. The germline V gene encodes CDR1 SGDLS and CDR2 YYNGEE. The CDR3 totals 15 residues. Trimming left V 0 bases short and J 6 bases short, with 12 bases between. CDR3 nucleotides: TGTGCCAGCAGCGTAGTGGCAGGTCAGGCCGGGGAGCTGTTTTTT. As protein: CASSVVAGQAGELFF. Variable domain in full (rest from reference TRBV9 and TRBJ2-2): DSGVTQTPKHLITATGQRVTLRCSPRSGDLSVYWYQQSLDQGLQFLIQYYNGEERAKGNILERFSAQQFPDLHSELNLSSLELGDSALYFCASSVVAGQAGELFFGEGSRLTVL.

V is TRBV18 and J is TRBJ1-2; D unclear. The germline V gene encodes CDR1 KGHSH and CDR2 LQKENI. V was pared by 2 bases and J by 4 bases, with 17 bases between. The CDR3 length is 16 residues. In nucleotides, the CDR3 is TGTGCCAGCTCACCATCGGACGGGAAAGAGCGCTATGGCTACACCTTC. Translated, it gives CASSPSDGKERYGYTF.

The V call is TRBV7-2, the J call TRBJ2-7; D is perhaps TRBD1 or TRBD2 (5 bases each). The CDR3 sequence is 13 residues long. CDR1 is SGHTA, CDR2 FQGNSA, per germline. Trimming shortened V by 5 bases and J by 2 bases, and 10 bases separated the two germline ends. The CDR3 DNA follows: TGTGCCAGCAGCCCGTCGGGGCCCTACGAGCAGTACTTC. This sequence encodes CASSPSGPYEQYF.

This clone was seen only a few times. The chain is built from TRBV2 and TRBJ2-1, with TRBD1 identical over 9 bases. J gave up 13 bases and V 7 bases, and 5 bases lay outside the gene matches. The length of the CDR3 is 11 residues. Germline CDR1 is SNHLY and CDR2 is FYNNEI. For the CDR3, the DNA is TGTGCCAGCATAAGGGACAGGGACCAGTTCTTC. It yields the protein CASIRDRDQFF.

The chain carries TRBV30 and TRBJ1-1; a possible D gene is TRBD1 (5 bases). The CDR3 is made up of 14 amino acids. V shed 1 base and J shed 6 bases, with 15 bases lying between them. Germline V lookup: CDR1 GTSNPN, CDR2 SVGIG (reference sequence). CDR3 in DNA: TGTGCCTGGAGTGCCGGGACGATCGCCCCTGAAGCTTTCTTT. Translation: CAWSAGTIAPEAFF.

The chain employs TRBV5-4 and TRBJ2-6; D is ambiguous. CDR1 SGHNT and CDR2 YYREEE come from the germline V gene (reference sequence). The length of the CDR3 is 15 residues. V was clipped by 4 bases and J by 3 bases, with 11 bases between them. The CDR3 sequence is CASSQDINGANVLTF. The CDR3 DNA is TGTGCCAGCAGCCAAGACATAAATGGGGCCAACGTCCTGACTTTC.

The chain employs TRBV4-1 and TRBJ1-2; unclear D gene. V dropped 3 bases and J dropped 2 bases, with 7 bases sitting between them. Germline CDR1 MGHRA, CDR2 YSYEKL. The CDR3 consists of 13 residues. CDR3 sequence (DNA): TGCGCCAGCAGCCATAACAGCAACTATGGCTACACCTTC. Residues: CASSHNSNYGYTF.

The gene calls are TRBV5-1 and TRBJ2-3; D remains ambiguous. Germline CDR1 and CDR2: SGHRS and YFSETQ. The CDR3 runs to 14 residues. V dropped 4 bases and J dropped 6 bases, with 15 bases sitting between them. The CDR3 nucleotides read TGCGCCAGCAGCCCGTCGGCGAGTGCCGATACGCAGTATTTT. Residues: CASSPSASADTQYF.

The V gene is TRBV7-9, the J gene TRBJ1-1; no definite D call. In germline, CDR1 is SEHNR, CDR2 FQNEAQ (reference sequence). The CDR3 runs to 13 residues. Trimming shortened V by 3 bases and J by 4 bases, and 9 bases separated the two germline ends. CDR3 amino acids: CASSFGVGTEAFF. DNA of the CDR3: TGTGCCAGCAGCTTCGGGGTCGGCACTGAAGCTTTCTTT.

CDR3 nucleotide sequence: TGTGCCAGCAGTTTACCCCAGGGGTACGAGCAGTACTTC. Its translation is CASSLPQGYEQYF. V gene TRBV28 combines with J gene TRBJ2-7; D may be TRBD1 (6 bases). Between the trimmed V and J ends, which lost 2 bases and 4 bases, there was a span of 9 bases. CDR1 and CDR2 from the germline V gene are MDHEN and SYDVKM. This CDR3 comprises 13 residues.

The chain is built from TRBV10-3 and TRBJ2-7; 7 nucleotides match TRBD2. From germline, CDR1 is ENHRY and CDR2 SYGVKD. This CDR3 spans 14 amino acids. V shed 7 bases, J shed 0 bases, and the junction held 6 bases outside the gene matches. CDR3 sequence: CAIKGGAHSYEQYF. The CDR3 DNA sequence: TGTGCCATCAAGGGAGGGGCCCACTCCTACGAGCAGTACTTC.

Only one count was recorded for this clone. The rearrangement links TRBV4-1 to TRBJ2-1; perhaps TRBD2 as D (7 bases). CDR3 length: 18 amino acids. The V gene lost 0 bases and the J gene lost 11 bases, with 26 bases spanning the gap. Germline V lookup: CDR1 MGHRA, CDR2 YSYEKL. This CDR3 is CASSQERDIRWTSPQQFF. CDR3 coding DNA: TGCGCCAGCAGCCAAGAGAGGGACATCAGGTGGACTAGTCCTCAGCAGTTCTTC.

The chain has TRBV5-1 and TRBJ2-1; 10 bases map to TRBD1. The CDR3 runs 15 residues. In germline, CDR1 is SGHRS, CDR2 YFSETQ. Trimming took 1 base from V and 8 from J; bases not matched to a gene: 6. CDR3 loop: CASSLMGDRGDEQFF. CDR3 sequence (DNA): TGCGCCAGCAGCTTGATGGGGGACAGGGGCGATGAGCAGTTCTTC. Variable domain in full (rest from reference TRBV5-1 and TRBJ2-1): KAGVTQTPRYLIKTRGQQVTLSCSPISGHRSVSWYQQTPGQGLQFLFEYFSETQRNKGNFPGRFSGRQFSNSRSEMNVSTLELGDSALYLCASSLMGDRGDEQFFGPGTRLTVL.

The chain combines TRBV7-9 with TRBJ2-3, with D perhaps matching TRBD1 (6 bases). Deletions cut 5 bases from V and 0 bases from J, with 18 bases between. The CDR3 extends over 17 amino acids. Germline V lookup: CDR1 SEHNR, CDR2 FQNEAQ (reference sequence). The CDR3 nucleotides read TGTGCCAGCAGCCCGATGACAGGATCCCTAAGCACAGATACGCAGTATTTT. Protein product: CASSPMTGSLSTDTQYF.